Presented here are 5 T cell receptor beta chains from one specimen sequenced in a study of shared clonotypes between healthy human individuals. The method was immunoSEQ multiplex PCR; TCRdb's version includes in-frame clones alone and lacks a portion of them. The sample lists about 1 million clones, about three quarters occurring once. The sample taken for sequencing was memory CD4+ T cells sorted from blood. Stated subset: CD45RA-negative fraction. The receptors were gathered from a man aged 18-30 years in good health.

V and J are TRBV28 and TRBJ1-1; no reliable D call. In germline, CDR1 is MDHEN, CDR2 SYDVKM. Trimming left V 8 bases short and J 4 bases short, with 29 bases between. The CDR3 has 18 amino acids. The CDR3 DNA is TGTGCCAGCCCCTCCCCGTTAACTTGGACCCCGCCGGGCACTGAAGCTTTCTTT. Its protein is CASPSPLTWTPPGTEAFF.

There are a few counts of this clone. This chain connects TRBV30 to TRBJ1-1; possible D gene TRBD1, 5 bases. Germline CDR1 is GTSNPN and CDR2 is SVGIG (reference sequence). The CDR3 runs to 13 residues. The V end was cut by 3 bases, the J end by 0 bases, with 8 bases between. As DNA, the CDR3 is TGTGCCTGGAGGGGGCAGTTGAACACTGAAGCTTTCTTT. It encodes CAWRGQLNTEAFF.

J is TRBJ2-7 and V is TRBV13; TRBD2 matches 12 bases. V lost 0 bases and J lost 2; bases outside the gene matches: 11. From germline, CDR1 is PRHDT and CDR2 FYEKMQ (reference sequence). The CDR3 totals 19 residues. The CDR3 DNA is TGTGCCAGCAGCTTAGGCCGGAGACTAGCGGGAGAAAAAACCTACGAGCAGTACTTC. As protein: CASSLGRRLAGEKTYEQYF.

This clone was seen more than once but under ten times. The chain links TRBV30 to TRBJ1-2, with TRBD1 identical over 9 bases. The germline gives CDR1 GTSNPN, CDR2 SVGIG (reference sequence). This CDR3 comprises 14 residues. With 1 base clipped from V and 9 bases from J, the junction kept 9 bases outside the gene matches. CDR3 sequence: CAWSAPGQGRRYTF. The CDR3, as DNA: TGTGCCTGGAGTGCTCCGGGACAGGGAAGGCGCTACACCTTC.

The V gene is TRBV7-2, the J gene TRBJ1-6, with a weak D call TRBD1 (5 bases). The CDR3 is made up of 16 amino acids. Trimming removed 4 bases from V and 2 bases from J, with 12 bases in between. Germline V gene lookup returns CDR1 SGHTA and CDR2 FQGNSA. This chain's CDR3 is CASSSLDRTYNSPLHF. In DNA form, the CDR3 reads TGTGCCAGCAGCTCACTCGACAGAACCTATAATTCACCCCTCCACTTT.